These 6 T cell receptor beta chains came from one sample sequenced in a study of blood T cell repertoires in COVID-19. This table comes from immunoSEQ multiplex PCR, and its TCRdb copy is limited to in-frame clones, with some not included. The profile shows 250,000 to 300,000 clones, around 90% of them singletons. Material: peripheral blood. The receptors shown here come from a woman aged 70-85 years with COVID-19, enrolled during active disease.

The chain carries TRBV29-1 and TRBJ2-5; 8 nucleotides line up with TRBD1. The V and J ends lost 7 bases and 2 bases, in that order; junction bases with no gene match: 3. The CDR3 extends over 12 amino acids. Germline V CDR1 and CDR2: SQVTM, ANQGSEA. Written as DNA, the CDR3 is TGCAGCGCCCGGACAGGGCAAGAGACCCAGTACTTC. Its translation is CSARTGQETQYF. Complete variable domain (other parts from reference TRBV29-1 and TRBJ2-5): SAVISQKPSRDICQRGTSLTIQCQVDSQVTMMFWYRQQPGQSLTLIATANQGSEATYESGFVIDKFPISRPNLTFSTLTVSNMSPEDSSIYLCSARTGQETQYFGPGTRLLVL.

The chain recombines TRBV11-2 with TRBJ1-2; no firm D call. In germline, CDR1 is SGHAT, CDR2 FQNNGV. This CDR3 is built from 13 residues. The ends were cut back, 5 bases at V and 0 bases at J, with 7 bases in the middle. The CDR3 nucleotides read TGTGCCAGCAGCGCAGAGGCTAACTATGGCTACACCTTC. Translation: CASSAEANYGYTF.

The rearrangement joins TRBV5-1 to TRBJ1-2, with 9 bases identical to TRBD1. CDR3 length equals 16 residues. Per germline, CDR1 SGHRS and CDR2 YFSETQ. With V trimmed by 4 bases and J by 5 bases, 12 bases remained unmatched. For the CDR3, the DNA is TGCGCCAGCAGCCCCGCCGGGACAGGGATAGGGTATGGCTACACCTTC. Its protein is CASSPAGTGIGYGYTF.

V is TRBV7-3 and J is TRBJ2-1; TRBD1 matches at 7 bases. V shed 5 bases and J 4 bases; nucleotides not matched to a gene: 8. Germline V lookup: CDR1 SGHTA, CDR2 FQGTGA. CDR3 length: 15 amino acids. This CDR3 reads CASSLTGTAYNEQFF. The CDR3, as DNA: TGTGCCAGCAGCCTCACCGGGACAGCTTACAATGAGCAGTTCTTC.

The rearrangement joins TRBV19 to TRBJ1-1; no clear D gene. Germline CDR1 and CDR2: LNHDA and SQIVND (reference sequence). CDR3 length equals 14 residues. The V gene lost 1 base and the J gene lost 1 base, with 7 bases spanning the gap. DNA of the CDR3: TGTGCCAGTAGTATAGGGCAGAAGAACACTGAAGCTTTCTTT. Amino acids: CASSIGQKNTEAFF.

The chain combines TRBV2 with TRBJ2-3, with D possibly matching TRBD1 (6 bases). The CDR3 length is 14 residues. V dropped 6 bases and J dropped 0 bases, with 10 bases sitting between them. The germline V gene has CDR1 SNHLY and CDR2 FYNNEI. The CDR3 loop reads CASRDRSSTDTQYF. Written as DNA, the CDR3 is TGTGCCAGCAGGGACAGATCTAGCACAGATACGCAGTATTTT.